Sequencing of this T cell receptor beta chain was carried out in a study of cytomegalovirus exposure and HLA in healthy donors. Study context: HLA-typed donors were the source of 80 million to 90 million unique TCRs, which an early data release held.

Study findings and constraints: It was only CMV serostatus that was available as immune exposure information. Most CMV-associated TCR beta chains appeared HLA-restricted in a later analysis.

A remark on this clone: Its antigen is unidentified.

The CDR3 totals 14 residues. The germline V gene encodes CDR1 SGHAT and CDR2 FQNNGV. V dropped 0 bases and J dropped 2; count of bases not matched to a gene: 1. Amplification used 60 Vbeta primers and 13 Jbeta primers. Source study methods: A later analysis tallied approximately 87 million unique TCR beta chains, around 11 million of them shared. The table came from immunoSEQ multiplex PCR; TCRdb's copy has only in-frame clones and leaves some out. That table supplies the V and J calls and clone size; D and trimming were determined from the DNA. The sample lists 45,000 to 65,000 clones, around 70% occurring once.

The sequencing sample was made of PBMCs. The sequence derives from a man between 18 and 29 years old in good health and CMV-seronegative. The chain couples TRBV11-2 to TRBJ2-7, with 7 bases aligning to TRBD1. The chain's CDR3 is CASSLDQGAYEQYF. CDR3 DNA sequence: TGTGCCAGCAGCTTAGATCAGGGGGCCTACGAGCAGTACTTC.